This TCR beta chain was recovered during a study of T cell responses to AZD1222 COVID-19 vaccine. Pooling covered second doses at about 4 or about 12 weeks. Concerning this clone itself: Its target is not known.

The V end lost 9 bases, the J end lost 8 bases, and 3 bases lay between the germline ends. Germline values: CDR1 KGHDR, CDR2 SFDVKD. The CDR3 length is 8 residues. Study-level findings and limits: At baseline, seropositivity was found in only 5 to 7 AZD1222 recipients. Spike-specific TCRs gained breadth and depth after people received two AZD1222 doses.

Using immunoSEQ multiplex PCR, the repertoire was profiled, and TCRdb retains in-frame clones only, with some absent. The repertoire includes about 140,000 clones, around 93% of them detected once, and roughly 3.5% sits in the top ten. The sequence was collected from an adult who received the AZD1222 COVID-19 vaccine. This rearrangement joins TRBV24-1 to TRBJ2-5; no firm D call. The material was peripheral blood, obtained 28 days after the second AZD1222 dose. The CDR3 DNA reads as TGTGCCACCGGCACCCAGTACTTC. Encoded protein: CATGTQYF.